The 27 T cell receptor beta chains given below trace back to one sample, sequenced in a study of CD8+CD57+ T cells in acquired aplastic anemia. Genomic DNA acted as the template from which TCR beta VDJ combination and CDR3 sequence profiling were carried out. TCRdb called the reads again in MiXCR, with one record for every CDR3 protein. The sample records around 200,000 distinct CDR3 sequences, around 60% being singletons. Sequencing was done on a sample of sorted CD4+, CD8+, or CD8+CD57+ T cells (not recorded which) from PBMCs. The origin of the receptors is a human donor in good health.

The chain uses TRBV7-9 and TRBJ2-2, with D uncertain. CDR1 SEHNR and CDR2 FQNEAQ come from the germline V gene (reference sequence). This CDR3 contains 13 residues. Trimming took 2 bases from V and 4 from J, leaving 5 bases between them. CDR3 sequence (DNA): TGTGCCAGCAGCTTATCCATCACCGGGGAGCTGTTTTTT. Its protein is CASSLSITGELFF.

On this clonotype: Germline is not matched at one junction end, which may reflect a read error. The CDR3 nucleotides read TGTGCCAGCAGTTTCAGCCGGGGCCAAGAGACCCAGTACTTC. It yields the protein CASSFSRGQETQYF. The V and J genes are TRBV10-1 and TRBJ2-5, with D perhaps TRBD2 (5 bases). Germline CDR1 and CDR2: WNHNN and SYGVQD (reference sequence). There are 14 residues in the CDR3.

This chain links TRBV5-1 with TRBJ2-7; D is uncertain. This CDR3 has 14 residues. Trimming shortened V by 4 bases and J by 0 bases, and 11 bases separated the two germline ends. CDR1 is SGHRS, CDR2 YFSETQ, per germline. CDR3: CASSGGDFSYEQYF. DNA for the CDR3: TGCGCCAGCAGCGGTGGGGATTTCTCCTACGAGCAGTACTTC.

Ten or more counts support this clonotype. J is TRBJ2-3 and V is TRBV29-1, with D unresolved. The CDR3 has 13 amino acids. V lost 4 bases and J 2 bases, leaving 10 bases between the germline ends. Per germline, CDR1 SQVTM and CDR2 ANQGSEA. CDR3 bases: TGCAGCGTTGCGACTGGATACACAGATACGCAGTATTTT. It specifies CSVATGYTDTQYF.

There are a few counts of this clonotype. The gene calls are TRBV7-2 and TRBJ1-2; the D is unclear. CDR3 size: 16 residues. Per the germline V gene, CDR1 is SGHTA and CDR2 is FQGNSA. Trimming removed 5 bases at V and 2 bases at J, with 18 bases between. This CDR3 reads CASSPTVGRGNYGYTF. For the CDR3, the DNA is TGTGCCAGCAGCCCCACCGTCGGACGGGGAAACTATGGCTACACCTTC.

The chain recombines TRBV6-1 with TRBJ2-3; 12 bases align to TRBD2. In germline, CDR1 is MNHNS, CDR2 SASEGT. With 6 bases clipped from V and 4 bases from J, the junction kept 2 bases outside the gene matches. The CDR3 length is 14 residues. CDR3: CASSTSGGPDTQYF. DNA of the CDR3: TGTGCCAGCAGCACTAGCGGGGGGCCAGATACGCAGTATTTT.

The CDR3 DNA follows: TGTGCCAGTAGAACCGGGATAGGGACCTACGAGCAGTACTTC. It encodes CASRTGIGTYEQYF. The gene calls are TRBV19 and TRBJ2-7, with D possibly being TRBD2 (5 bases). The CDR3 is 14 residues long. V was pared by 6 bases and J by 2 bases, with 14 bases between. The V gene's germline CDR1 is LNHDA and CDR2 SQIVND (reference sequence).

This clonotype was counted at least ten times. CDR3 nucleotide sequence: TGCGCCAGCAGCCAAGATCGAGGACTTTCCTACGAGCAGTACTTC. Translating gives CASSQDRGLSYEQYF. This sequence joins TRBV4-1 and TRBJ2-7; TRBD2 might be the D (5 bases). Trimming stripped 0 bases from V and 1 base from J, with 10 bases between. The CDR3 is made up of 15 amino acids. From germline, CDR1 is MGHRA and CDR2 YSYEKL.

The J gene is TRBJ1-1, the V gene TRBV7-3; D may be TRBD1 (5 bases). Germline V gives CDR1 SGHTA, CDR2 FQGTGA. This CDR3 region has 15 residues. V dropped 4 bases and J dropped 4 bases, with 16 bases sitting between them. CDR3 DNA: TGTGCCAGCAGCTCCCCCAATACAGGTCTCACTGAAGCTTTCTTT. This translates into CASSSPNTGLTEAFF.

This clonotype was picked up a small number of times. In nucleotides, the CDR3 is TGTGCCAGCCGCCCCGAGGGGTTCGGGGAAAAACTGTTTTTT. Its protein is CASRPEGFGEKLFF. The V call is TRBV2, the J call TRBJ1-4; a possible D gene is TRBD1 (5 bases). Germline values: CDR1 SNHLY, CDR2 FYNNEI. There are 14 residues in the CDR3. Trimming stripped 8 bases from V and 8 bases from J, with 18 bases between.

This clonotype was found many times. The rearrangement uses TRBV6-5 and TRBJ1-6; D gene unclear. V was trimmed by 5 bases and J by 10 bases, leaving 12 bases between them. Germline CDR1 MNHEY, CDR2 SVGAGI. The length of the CDR3 is 13 residues. For the CDR3, the DNA is TGTGCCAGCAGTACGAGCTCTTACTCACCCCTCCACTTT. Its protein is CASSTSSYSPLHF.

V is TRBV29-1 and J is TRBJ2-1, with 10 bases identical to TRBD2. The trim removed 7 bases at V and 9 bases at J, leaving 18 bases unmatched. This CDR3 region has 16 residues. The germline gives CDR1 SQVTM, CDR2 ANQGSEA. As DNA, the CDR3 is TGCAGCGCCGCAGGGGCAGCGGGAGGGCCTATTGGTGAGCAGTTCTTC. Amino acids: CSAAGAAGGPIGEQFF.

This clonotype was picked up many times. The V gene is TRBV11-2, the J gene TRBJ2-1; D uncertain. V shed 6 bases and J shed 8 bases, with 11 bases lying between them. The CDR3 consists of 12 residues. Germline CDR1 and CDR2: SGHAT and FQNNGV. The CDR3 coding sequence is TGTGCCAGCAGTCTTAGCTGGGATGAGCAGTTCTTC. The encoded protein is CASSLSWDEQFF. The variable domain in full, with the rest retrieved from reference TRBV11-2 and TRBJ2-1, is EAGVAQSPRYKIIEKRQSVAFWCNPISGHATLYWYQQILGQGPKLLIQFQNNGVVDDSQLPKDRFSAERLKGVDSTLKIQPAKLEDSAVYLCASSLSWDEQFFGPGTRLTVL.

V usage is TRBV4-1 and J usage is TRBJ1-1; D ambiguous. Trimming took off 6 bases at V and 8 bases at J, with 13 bases between the two ends. Germline V lookup: CDR1 MGHRA, CDR2 YSYEKL. The CDR3 is made up of 12 amino acids. CDR3 sequence (DNA): TGCGCCAGCAGTCCGAATGGCGCAGAAGCTTTCTTT. It codes for CASSPNGAEAFF.

This clonotype has a count of ten or more. DNA for the CDR3: TGCGCCAGCAGCTGGGCCGGGGAGCTGTTTTTT. The encoded protein is CASSWAGELFF. The chain joins TRBV5-1 to TRBJ2-2; D is uncertain. Germline V gene lookup returns CDR1 SGHRS and CDR2 YFSETQ. This CDR3 region has 11 residues. The V end was cut by 3 bases, the J end by 6 bases, with 3 bases between.

The chain carries TRBV7-8 and TRBJ1-2; 8 nucleotides line up with TRBD1. The CDR3 runs to 14 residues. CDR1 SGHVS and CDR2 FQNEAQ come from the germline V gene. V dropped 5 bases and J dropped 4; count of bases not matched to a gene: 6. For the CDR3, the DNA is TGTGCCAGCAGCCCAGGGGGCGGGCGCTATGGCTACACCTTC. Its translation: CASSPGGGRYGYTF.

This clonotype was recorded at least ten times. The rearrangement links TRBV18 to TRBJ2-5, with a tentative D call TRBD1 (6 bases). The V and J ends lost 6 bases and 5 bases respectively, with 13 bases between them. The germline CDR1 and CDR2 sequences are KGHSH and LQKENI. The CDR3 spans 13 residues. The CDR3 region is CASSRQAVETQYF. CDR3 DNA sequence: TGTGCCAGCTCTCGACAGGCCGTTGAGACCCAGTACTTC.

Notes on this clonotype: The junction departs from germline at one end; a sequencing error may be responsible. The chain carries TRBV12-3 or TRBV12-4 and TRBJ2-7; no firm D call. This CDR3 has 12 amino acids. Here the CDR3 reads CASSLGSFEQYF. The DNA for the CDR3 is TGTGCCAGCAGTTTAGGGTCCTTCGAGCAGTACTTC.

The V call is TRBV9, the J call TRBJ2-1; unclear D gene. The CDR3 is 15 amino acids. Germline V CDR1 and CDR2: SGDLS, YYNGEE. V was shortened by 4 bases and J by 6 bases, with 17 bases between the two germline ends. The chain's CDR3 is CASSIGRIQSNEQFF. The CDR3 region has the DNA TGTGCCAGCAGCATAGGGCGGATTCAGTCCAATGAGCAGTTCTTC.

There are many counts of this clonotype. The CDR3 loop is CSAGQGVGQETQYF. The CDR3 DNA reads as TGCAGTGCCGGACAGGGGGTAGGCCAAGAGACCCAGTACTTC. The chain joins TRBV20-1 to TRBJ2-5; TRBD1 matches at 10 bases. This CDR3 region has 14 residues. Germline CDR1 is DFQATT and CDR2 is SNEGSKA (reference sequence). The V segment lost 6 bases and the J segment 1 base; nucleotides outside the gene matches: 5.

V is TRBV29-1 and J is TRBJ2-7, with D possibly matching TRBD2 (6 bases). Between the trimmed V and J ends, which lost 6 bases and 0 bases, there was a span of 12 bases. The length of the CDR3 is 13 residues. Per the germline V gene, CDR1 is SQVTM and CDR2 is ANQGSEA. CDR3: CSVGGLASYEQYF. DNA for the CDR3: TGCAGCGTAGGAGGGCTAGCCTCCTACGAGCAGTACTTC.

The genes are TRBV20-1 and TRBJ1-4; TRBD1 is a possible D gene (6 bases). Germline loops: CDR1 DFQATT, CDR2 SNEGSKA (reference sequence). The CDR3 is 14 residues long. Trimming removed 2 bases from V and 4 bases from J, with 11 bases in between. The CDR3 region is CSARPGQSNEKLFF. DNA of the CDR3: TGCAGTGCTAGACCTGGACAGAGTAATGAAAAACTGTTTTTT.

This chain links TRBV25-1 with TRBJ2-7; TRBD2 aligns across 11 bases. This CDR3 contains 18 residues. Germline assignment: CDR1 MGHDK and CDR2 SYGVNS. Trimming took 0 bases from V and 0 from J; bases not matched to a gene: 7. The CDR3 sequence: CASSEYTTSGADSYEQYF. DNA of the CDR3: TGTGCCAGCAGTGAATACACGACTAGCGGGGCGGACTCCTACGAGCAGTACTTC.

In regard to this clonotype: Germline is not matched at one junction end, which may reflect a read error. The DNA for the CDR3 is TGTGCCAGCAGACCTACCGGGACAGGGGGCTCGAAGGATTTT. This gives the protein CASRPTGTGGSKDF. The chain couples TRBV12-3 or TRBV12-4 to TRBJ1-3; TRBD1 matches 12 bases. The CDR3 runs 14 residues.

This chain uses TRBV27 with TRBJ2-1; no clear D. Trimming left V 3 bases short and J 3 bases short, with 12 bases between. The CDR3 loop spans 15 amino acids. Germline CDR1 reads MNHEY; CDR2 reads SMNVEV (reference sequence). This CDR3 reads CASSLGSDNYNEQFF. The CDR3, as DNA: TGTGCCAGCAGTTTGGGATCCGACAACTACAATGAGCAGTTCTTC.

CDR3 sequence (DNA): TGCAGTGTCTCGAACGGACAAACCCATCAGCCCCAGCATTTT. Amino acid sequence: CSVSNGQTHQPQHF. The genes are TRBV20-1 and TRBJ1-5; D may be TRBD1 (5 bases). CDR1 is DFQATT and CDR2 is SNEGSKA in the germline V gene (reference sequence). The CDR3 length is 14 residues. The V and J ends lost 7 bases and 5 bases respectively, with 18 bases between them.

The rearrangement links TRBV14 to TRBJ1-4; the match to TRBD1 covers 9 bases. The V gene end was trimmed by 4 bases and the J gene end by 7 bases; junction bases not matched to a gene: 7. Germline V CDR1 and CDR2: SGHDN, FVKESK. This CDR3 comprises 15 residues. As DNA, the CDR3 is TGTGCCAGCAGCCGGACAGGGGCATCGTTTGAAAAACTGTTTTTT. This sequence encodes CASSRTGASFEKLFF.